This T cell receptor (beta chain) was identified in a study of T cell clonality in common variable immunodeficiency. Study results and limitations: Compared with healthy controls, CVID subjects showed increased TCRbeta clonality, mostly in about a third. Patient heterogeneity in the CVID cohort limited correlations between repertoire features and clinical complications.

This table comes from immunoSEQ multiplex PCR, and its TCRdb copy is limited to in-frame clones, with some not included. The sample contains some 80,000 clones, none occurring once; around 0.82% lies in the top ten. Ten or more counts support this clone. Its antigen remains unidentified. The DNA ends 3 residues before the CDR3 does, and the rest of the CDR3 is filled in from the germline J gene. The CDR3 is 15 residues long. Germline V gene data show CDR1 as LNHDA and CDR2 as SQIVND (reference sequence). Trimming took 8 bases from V and 2 from J; bases not matched to a gene: 10. J is TRBJ2-3 and V is TRBV19, with TRBD1 matching 7 bases. Sequencing used peripheral blood mononuclear cells. This clonotype was sampled from a person aged 18 to 70 in good health. CDR3 region: CASSHDRDYTDTQYF. Partial CDR3 DNA: TGTGCCAGTTCACACGACAGGGATTACACAGATACG.